What follows are 21 T cell receptor beta chains derived from one specimen sequenced in a study of T cell responses to AZD1222 COVID-19 vaccine. Clones were read by immunoSEQ multiplex PCR, and TCRdb kept only the in-frame ones, dropping some. The sample lists about 120,000 clones, 88% occurring once. Sequenced material: peripheral blood, taken on day 0 of MenACWY control vaccination. The receptor set was obtained from an adult in good health.

DNA for the CDR3: TGCGCCAGCAGTCACCCCCCTCCGCCGCAAGAGACCCAGTACTTC. Translating gives CASSHPPPPQETQYF. The chain is built from TRBV23-1 and TRBJ2-5; no firm D call. TRBV23-1 is sorted into the ORF group, with uncertain function. The CDR3 extends over 15 amino acids. V lost 3 bases, J lost 2 bases, and 13 bases lay in between.

The rearrangement joins TRBV5-6 to TRBJ1-3; D remains ambiguous. CDR1 is SGHDT and CDR2 is YYEEEE in the germline V gene. The CDR3 spans 15 residues. V was clipped by 2 bases and J by 0 bases, with 9 bases between them. The DNA of the CDR3 is TGTGCCAGCAGCTTCTCCACATTCTCTGGAAACACCATATATTTT. It translates to CASSFSTFSGNTIYF.

The V gene is TRBV2, the J gene TRBJ2-3; D assignment may be TRBD1 or TRBD2 (5 bases each). This CDR3 comprises 14 residues. Trimming removed 7 bases from V and 5 bases from J, with 16 bases in between. Germline V gene data show CDR1 as SNHLY and CDR2 as FYNNEI. CDR3 protein: CASKRRGVGDTQYF. DNA of the CDR3: TGTGCCAGCAAACGAAGAGGGGTCGGAGATACGCAGTATTTT.

CDR3 amino acids: CASSELGQDYEQYF. For the CDR3, the DNA is TGTGCCAGCAGTGAACTTGGTCAGGACTACGAGCAGTACTTC. The chain uses TRBV25-1 and TRBJ2-7; no definite D call. V dropped 2 bases and J dropped 3 bases, with 11 bases sitting between them. The CDR3 length is 14 residues. Looked up from germline, CDR1 is MGHDK and CDR2 is SYGVNS.

This clone was detected only a few times. The V gene is TRBV27, the J gene TRBJ1-2, with D uncertain. Trimming removed 2 bases at V and 8 bases at J, with 18 bases between. From germline, CDR1 is MNHEY and CDR2 SMNVEV (reference sequence). There are 15 residues in the CDR3. In DNA form, the CDR3 reads TGTGCCAGCAGTTTAAATACCGGGCCGAGAGGAGGCTACACCTTC. The encoded protein is CASSLNTGPRGGYTF.

The chain carries TRBV30 and TRBJ1-3, with D perhaps TRBD1 (5 bases). This CDR3 has 14 amino acids. Trimming removed 5 bases from V and 2 bases from J, with 13 bases in between. In germline, CDR1 is GTSNPN, CDR2 SVGIG (reference sequence). The DNA for the CDR3 is TGTGCCTGGCTACAGGAGTTCGCTGGAAACACCATATATTTT. Its protein is CAWLQEFAGNTIYF.

The V and J genes are TRBV3-1 (or the pseudogene TRBV3-2) and TRBJ2-5; 11 nucleotides agree with TRBD2. There are 16 residues in the CDR3. CDR1 and CDR2 (germline): LGHDT, YNNKEL (reference sequence). J gave up 4 bases and V 1 base, and 5 bases lay outside the gene matches. The CDR3 bases are TGTGCCAGCAGCCAAGGGCTAGCGGGAGGCAGAGAGACCCAGTACTTC. It yields the protein CASSQGLAGGRETQYF.

The rearrangement joins TRBV5-4 to TRBJ1-1; D perhaps matches TRBD1 (6 bases). This CDR3 spans 12 amino acids. V dropped 4 bases and J dropped 5 bases, with 9 bases sitting between them. Germline V gene sequence: CDR1 SGHNT, CDR2 YYREEE (reference sequence). The CDR3 sequence: CASSAQGTEAFF. The CDR3 region has the DNA TGTGCCAGCAGCGCCCAGGGGACTGAAGCTTTCTTT. The full variable domain, its missing parts supplied by reference TRBV5-4 and TRBJ1-1, is ETGVTQSPTHLIKTRGQQVTLRCSSQSGHNTVSWYQQALGQGPQFIFQYYREEENGRGNFPPRFSGLQFPNYSSELNVNALELDDSALYLCASSAQGTEAFFGQGTRLTVV.

The chain recombines TRBV7-9 with TRBJ2-7; 10 bases align to TRBD2. The germline V gene has CDR1 SEHNR and CDR2 FQNEAQ (reference sequence). The trim removed 2 bases at V and 0 bases at J, leaving 7 bases unmatched. The CDR3 is 17 amino acids. The CDR3, as DNA: TGTGCCAGCAGCTTACTTTTAGCGGGAGGTTCCTCCTACGAGCAGTACTTC. This encodes CASSLLLAGGSSYEQYF.

The chain recombines TRBV5-1 with TRBJ1-2; D is unresolved. Germline V gene sequence: CDR1 SGHRS, CDR2 YFSETQ. Trimming stripped 7 bases from V and 6 bases from J, with 25 bases between. The CDR3 covers 16 residues. The CDR3 sequence: CASSLIGTVTGDGYTF. The CDR3 coding sequence is TGCGCCAGCTCCCTGATCGGAACCGTTACTGGAGATGGCTACACCTTC.

The gene calls are TRBV5-6 and TRBJ1-6; D uncertain. CDR3 length equals 16 residues. Between the trimmed V and J ends, which lost 0 bases and 1 base, there was a span of 8 bases. Germline V lookup: CDR1 SGHDT, CDR2 YYEEEE. In nucleotides, the CDR3 is TGTGCCAGCAGCTTGGGTGTTAGTTCCTATAATTCACCCCTCCACTTT. Its translation is CASSLGVSSYNSPLHF.

The V and J genes are TRBV11-2 and TRBJ2-5, with 9 nucleotides matching TRBD2. Germline trimming cut 2 bases from V and 4 bases from J; bases unmatched to any gene: 8. The germline V gene has CDR1 SGHAT and CDR2 FQNNGV. There are 16 residues in the CDR3. The CDR3 DNA is TGTGCCAGCAGCTTAAGTGGAGCGGGAGGAGGAGAGACCCAGTACTTC. This sequence encodes CASSLSGAGGGETQYF. The whole variable domain, remainder taken from reference TRBV11-2 and TRBJ2-5, is EAGVAQSPRYKIIEKRQSVAFWCNPISGHATLYWYQQILGQGPKLLIQFQNNGVVDDSQLPKDRFSAERLKGVDSTLKIQPAKLEDSAVYLCASSLSGAGGGETQYFGPGTRLLVL.

V gene TRBV15 combines with J gene TRBJ2-1; D is possibly TRBD1 or TRBD2 (5 bases each). Germline V gene sequence: CDR1 LNHNV, CDR2 YYDKDF (reference sequence). V was pared by 1 base and J by 2 bases, with 12 bases between. The CDR3 sequence is 16 residues long. The CDR3 protein is CATSRAEGTAYNEQFF. The CDR3 bases are TGTGCCACCAGCAGAGCTGAGGGGACCGCCTACAATGAGCAGTTCTTC. Together with reference TRBV15 and TRBJ2-1, the CDR3 gives the full variable domain: DAMVIQNPRYQVTQFGKPVTLSCSQTLNHNVMYWYQQKSSQAPKLLFHYYDKDFNNEADTPDNFQSRRPNTSFCFLDIRSPGLGDTAMYLCATSRAEGTAYNEQFFGPGTRLTVL.

The V call is TRBV19, the J call TRBJ1-2; D call uncertain. Germline V CDR1 and CDR2: LNHDA, SQIVND (reference sequence). This CDR3 region has 14 residues. V was clipped by 3 bases and J by 4 bases, with 12 bases between them. The CDR3 DNA sequence: TGTGCCAGTAGTATGAGCGGAGGAGGCTATGGCTACACCTTC. Encoded protein: CASSMSGGGYGYTF.

V and J are TRBV25-1 and TRBJ1-3, with a tentative D call TRBD1 (5 bases). The CDR3 length is 14 residues. V gave up 6 bases and J gave up 4 bases, with 13 bases separating them. The V gene's germline CDR1 is MGHDK and CDR2 SYGVNS. The CDR3 here is CASSFGGSGNTIYF. The CDR3 DNA follows: TGTGCCAGCAGCTTTGGGGGTTCCGGAAACACCATATATTTT.

The V gene is TRBV6-4, the J gene TRBJ1-2, with TRBD1 as a possible D gene (6 bases). The germline gives CDR1 MRHNA, CDR2 SNTAGT. The germline V and J ends were trimmed by 4 bases and 4 bases, with 10 bases remaining between them. This CDR3 contains 13 residues. The CDR3 nucleotides are TGTGCCAGCAGTGCACAGGGTACCTATGGCTACACCTTC. This sequence encodes CASSAQGTYGYTF.

The chain employs TRBV4-2 and TRBJ1-1; D ambiguous. Germline V gene lookup returns CDR1 LGHNA and CDR2 YNFKEQ. Between the trimmed V and J ends, which lost 4 bases and 0 bases, there was a span of 6 bases. The CDR3 extends over 13 amino acids. CDR3 loop: CASSPKVNTEAFF. The CDR3 DNA is TGTGCCAGCAGCCCCAAAGTGAACACTGAAGCTTTCTTT.

This clone was counted only a few times. V usage is TRBV6-5 and J usage is TRBJ1-5; 10 bases are a match to TRBD1. Per the germline V gene, CDR1 is MNHEY and CDR2 is SVGAGI. V was clipped by 6 bases and J by 3 bases; unmatched bases: 5. CDR3 size: 15 residues. This CDR3 is CASRPDRGNNQPQHF. In nucleotides, the CDR3 is TGTGCCAGCAGACCGGACAGGGGGAACAATCAGCCCCAGCATTTT.

This chain uses TRBV9 with TRBJ2-2; 11 bases agree with TRBD2. V trimming: 3 bases; J trimming: 7 bases; junction bases outside the gene matches: 2. Germline CDR1 reads SGDLS; CDR2 reads YYNGEE. The CDR3 covers 14 residues. The CDR3 is CASSGLAGYGELFF. The CDR3 DNA follows: TGTGCCAGCAGCGGACTAGCGGGATACGGGGAGCTGTTTTTT.

This rearrangement joins TRBV6-5 to TRBJ2-7, with 9 bases aligning to TRBD1. This CDR3 is built from 13 residues. Per germline, CDR1 MNHEY and CDR2 SVGAGI. J gave up 6 bases and V 5 bases, and 5 bases lay outside the gene matches. The CDR3 nucleotides read TGTGCCAGCAGTAGACAGGGGGTTGGCGAGCAGTACTTC. It codes for CASSRQGVGEQYF.

The gene calls are TRBV19 and TRBJ2-1; the match to TRBD1 covers 8 bases. The J segment lost 5 bases and the V segment lost 5 bases, leaving 5 bases of the junction unmatched. Per the germline V gene, CDR1 is LNHDA and CDR2 is SQIVND (reference sequence). The CDR3 contains 14 residues. CDR3 nucleotides: TGTGCCAGTAGTGGACAGGGTTATGACAATGAGCAGTTCTTC. Protein product: CASSGQGYDNEQFF.